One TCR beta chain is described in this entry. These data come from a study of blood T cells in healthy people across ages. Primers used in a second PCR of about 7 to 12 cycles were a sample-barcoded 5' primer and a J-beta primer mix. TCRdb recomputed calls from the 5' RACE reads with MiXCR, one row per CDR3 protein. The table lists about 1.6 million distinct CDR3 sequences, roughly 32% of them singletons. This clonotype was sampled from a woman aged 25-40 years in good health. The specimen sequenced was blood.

The CDR3 nucleotides are TGCGCCAGCAGCCACGGACCAGCTACCCCCACAGATACGCAGTATTTT. It specifies CASSHGPATPTDTQYF. The chain joins TRBV5-1 to TRBJ2-3; D is uncertain. CDR1 is SGHRS, CDR2 YFSETQ, per germline. V gave up 4 bases and J gave up 2 bases, with 17 bases separating them. There are 16 residues in the CDR3.